This T cell receptor (beta chain) is drawn from a study of identifying expanded T cells in peripheral blood. Study results and limitations: Across healthy donors, higher total template counts meant significantly greater approximately two-week count variance.

Note on this clone: Its antigen is as yet unknown.

Generated by immunoSEQ multiplex PCR, the TCRdb table keeps only in-frame clones and is missing some. The data show about 84,000 clones, approximately 86% seen once. J lost 1 base, V lost 4 bases, and 3 bases had no gene match. The V gene's germline CDR1 is SEHNR and CDR2 FQNEAQ (reference sequence). CDR3 size: 14 residues. The sample taken for sequencing was blood. V usage is TRBV7-9 and J usage is TRBJ1-1; TRBD1 matches at 7 bases. The TCR was taken from a person aged 18-70 years in good health. The CDR3 DNA reads as TGTGCCAGCAGCTCCGGACAGGAGAACACTGAAGCTTTCTTT. This encodes CASSSGQENTEAFF. Full variable domain (remainder filled in from reference TRBV7-9 and TRBJ1-1): DTGVSQNPRHKITKRGQNVTFRCDPISEHNRLYWYRQTLGQGPEFLTYFQNEAQLEKSRLLSDRFSAERPKGSFSTLEIQRTEQGDSAMYLCASSSGQENTEAFFGQGTRLTVV.